Below are 26 T cell receptor beta chains sequenced from a single sample in a study of T cells in Graves' hyperthyroidism and ophthalmopathy. RNA transcripts provided the source from which TCR beta CDR3 regions were amplified. HTBI primers were used for first-round RT-PCR of the TCR CDR3. A single record per CDR3 protein comes from TCRdb applying MiXCR to the multiplex PCR reads. The sample consists of over 500,000 distinct CDR3 sequences, 46% of them appearing once. Sequencing used peripheral blood or thyroid tissue (not recorded which). These TCRs come from an adult woman with Graves' disease, either hyperthyroidism or ophthalmopathy (not recorded which).

This sequence joins TRBV20-1 and TRBJ1-2, with D uncertain. Between the trimmed V and J ends, which lost 3 bases and 6 bases, there was a span of 11 bases. Germline V gene lookup returns CDR1 DFQATT and CDR2 SNEGSKA (reference sequence). CDR3 size: 12 residues. DNA for the CDR3: TGCAGTGCTAGGCACGGTAGGGATGGCTACACCTTC. Translation gives CSARHGRDGYTF.

Ten or more counts support this clonotype. This clone may be a read error of a much larger clone one base away. CDR3: CAGQEAHNSPLHF. The CDR3 nucleotides are TGTGCCGGCCAGGAGGCGCATAATTCACCCCTCCACTTT. V gene TRBV2 combines with J gene TRBJ1-6; D call uncertain. V lost 11 bases and J 5 bases, leaving 13 bases between the germline ends. The CDR3 is 13 residues long. Germline lookup yields CDR1 SNHLY and CDR2 FYNNEI. Full variable domain (outside the CDR3, taken from reference TRBV2 and TRBJ1-6): EPEVTQTPSHQVTQMGQEVILRCVPISNHLYFYWYRQILGQKVEFLVSFYNNEISEKSEIFDDQFSVERPDGSNFTLKIRSTKLEDSAMYFCAGQEAHNSPLHFGNGTRLTVT.

Ten or more counts support this clonotype. This chain uses TRBV10-3 with TRBJ1-1; D is perhaps TRBD1 (5 bases). This CDR3 has 15 residues. Germline CDR1 is ENHRY and CDR2 is SYGVKD. V lost 11 bases and J lost 5, with 24 bases in between. CDR3 sequence (DNA): TGTGCCGCCAACGCGGCAGGGAGGGAGTATACTGAAGCTTTCTTT. This translates into CAANAAGREYTEAFF.

The V gene is TRBV15, the J gene TRBJ1-4; weak D call: TRBD1 (6 bases). Per germline, CDR1 LNHNV and CDR2 YYDKDF (reference sequence). The CDR3 runs 13 residues. Trimming stripped 4 bases from V and 6 bases from J, with 9 bases between. As DNA, the CDR3 is TGTGCCACCAGCAACCGACAGGATGAAAAACTGTTTTTT. It encodes CATSNRQDEKLFF. Variable domain in full (rest from reference TRBV15 and TRBJ1-4): DAMVIQNPRYQVTQFGKPVTLSCSQTLNHNVMYWYQQKSSQAPKLLFHYYDKDFNNEADTPDNFQSRRPNTSFCFLDIRSPGLGDTAMYLCATSNRQDEKLFFGSGTQLSVL.

The chain links TRBV29-1 to TRBJ2-1; weak D call: TRBD2 (5 bases). Trimming pared 3 bases from V and 6 bases from J, leaving 15 bases between. CDR1 is SQVTM, CDR2 ANQGSEA, per germline. This CDR3 spans 14 amino acids. CDR3 DNA sequence: TGCAGCGTTGAGTGGTCTAGCAAAGGCAATGAGCAGTTCTTC. It translates to CSVEWSSKGNEQFF.

This clonotype was counted only a few times. The chain carries TRBV7-9 and TRBJ2-7; tentative D call: TRBD1 (6 bases). In germline, CDR1 is SEHNR, CDR2 FQNEAQ (reference sequence). V dropped 5 bases and J dropped 3 bases, with 17 bases sitting between them. The CDR3 consists of 15 residues. CDR3 region: CASSPGPGEIYEQYF. The CDR3 region has the DNA TGTGCCAGCAGCCCTGGGCCAGGGGAAATCTACGAGCAGTACTTC.

J is TRBJ2-5 and V is TRBV7-2; D gene unclear. V was clipped by 3 bases and J by 5 bases, with 10 bases between them. CDR3 length: 13 amino acids. Germline assignment: CDR1 SGHTA and CDR2 FQGNSA. The CDR3 loop is CASSFRSGETQYF. In DNA, the CDR3 is TGTGCCAGCAGCTTTAGATCCGGGGAGACCCAGTACTTC.

In this sample, this clonotype turned up a few times. The chain links TRBV20-1 to TRBJ1-2; 9 positions match TRBD1. The CDR3 contains 18 residues. Trimming cost V 6 bases and J 3 bases; bases outside gene matches: 20. Germline CDR1 is DFQATT and CDR2 is SNEGSKA (reference sequence). The CDR3 DNA sequence: TGCAGTGCCAAAATCACACCCTCGGACAGGGGAATTTACTATGGCTACACCTTC. Translated, it gives CSAKITPSDRGIYYGYTF.

This clonotype was found a few times. The chain joins TRBV20-1 to TRBJ1-2; no clear D. The germline V gene encodes CDR1 DFQATT and CDR2 SNEGSKA (reference sequence). This CDR3 is built from 12 residues. The CDR3 loop reads CTPVDSNYGYTF. Here the CDR3 DNA reads TGCACTCCGGTCGATTCTAACTATGGCTACACCTTC.

Ten or more counts support this clonotype. The V call is TRBV20-1, the J call TRBJ1-6, with TRBD1 matching 9 bases. The CDR3 runs to 16 residues. Trimming took 2 bases from V and 10 from J; bases not matched to a gene: 12. Per germline, CDR1 DFQATT and CDR2 SNEGSKA (reference sequence). The CDR3 spells CSARSPGQGEWSPLHF. DNA of the CDR3: TGCAGTGCTAGATCTCCGGGACAGGGTGAATGGTCACCCCTCCACTTT.

This chain connects TRBV10-3 to TRBJ2-5; 7 bases line up with TRBD1. In germline, CDR1 is ENHRY, CDR2 SYGVKD. The CDR3 sequence is 15 residues long. V lost 1 base to trimming and J lost 2 bases; unmatched junction nucleotides: 4. The CDR3 nucleotides are TGTGCCATCAGTGAGTTTGGGACAGCACAAGAGACCCAGTACTTC. Translating it yields CAISEFGTAQETQYF.

The V call is TRBV7-8, the J call TRBJ1-2, with 7 bases lining up with TRBD1. This CDR3 is built from 15 residues. Germline V gene lookup returns CDR1 SGHVS and CDR2 FQNEAQ. With 3 bases clipped from V and 4 bases from J, the junction kept 8 bases outside the gene matches. The chain's CDR3 is CASSFRTGARYGYTF. For the CDR3, the DNA is TGTGCCAGCAGCTTCCGGACAGGCGCGCGCTATGGCTACACCTTC.

This clonotype was observed at least ten times. The V call is TRBV5-1, the J call TRBJ2-7; 8 nucleotides align to TRBD2. CDR3 size: 13 residues. Trimming cost V 3 bases and J 6 bases; bases outside gene matches: 5. Germline loops: CDR1 SGHRS, CDR2 YFSETQ. The CDR3, as DNA: TGCGCCAGCAGCTCAAGCGGGAGTAGCGAGCAGTACTTC. It yields the protein CASSSSGSSEQYF. Variable domain in full (rest from reference TRBV5-1 and TRBJ2-7): KAGVTQTPRYLIKTRGQQVTLSCSPISGHRSVSWYQQTPGQGLQFLFEYFSETQRNKGNFPGRFSGRQFSNSRSEMNVSTLELGDSALYLCASSSSGSSEQYFGPGTRLTVT.

This clonotype appeared many times. The gene calls are TRBV10-3 and TRBJ2-2, with D perhaps assigned TRBD1 or TRBD2 (5 bases each). This CDR3 spans 16 amino acids. The germline gives CDR1 ENHRY, CDR2 SYGVKD. The V end was cut by 0 bases, the J end by 2 bases, with 10 bases between. CDR3 DNA sequence: TGTGCCATCAGTGAGTCGGGACCATCCAACACCGGGGAGCTGTTTTTT. Translating it yields CAISESGPSNTGELFF.

This clonotype was seen a handful of times. The gene calls are TRBV20-1 and TRBJ2-7; 7 bases are shared with TRBD1. Germline assignment: CDR1 DFQATT and CDR2 SNEGSKA (reference sequence). CDR3 length equals 12 residues. The V segment lost 6 bases and the J segment 2 bases; nucleotides outside the gene matches: 4. CDR3 region: CSAVDRAYEQYF. Written as DNA, the CDR3 is TGCAGTGCCGTCGACAGGGCCTACGAGCAGTACTTC.

CDR3 in amino acids: CSARVSGRAFF. The CDR3 DNA is TGCAGTGCTAGAGTATCGGGGCGGGCTTTCTTT. The chain couples TRBV20-1 to TRBJ1-1, with a tentative D call TRBD1 (5 bases). Trimming left V 1 base short and J 11 bases short, with 11 bases between. The CDR3 consists of 11 residues. CDR1 and CDR2 (germline): DFQATT, SNEGSKA (reference sequence).

This clonotype was seen a few times. This sequence joins TRBV20-1 and TRBJ2-7; 11 nucleotides match TRBD1. CDR3 length: 13 residues. Per the germline V gene, CDR1 is DFQATT and CDR2 is SNEGSKA (reference sequence). V trimming: 6 bases; J trimming: 6 bases; junction bases outside the gene matches: 7. CDR3 protein: CSARGTGGSEQYF. In DNA, the CDR3 is TGCAGTGCCAGGGGGACAGGGGGGAGCGAGCAGTACTTC.

This clonotype was seen many times. The gene calls are TRBV20-1 and TRBJ2-7; possibly TRBD1 for D (5 bases). Germline values: CDR1 DFQATT, CDR2 SNEGSKA (reference sequence). Between the trimmed V and J ends, which lost 3 bases and 1 base, there was a span of 7 bases. CDR3 length: 12 amino acids. CDR3 protein: CSASKGSYEQYF. The CDR3 region has the DNA TGCAGTGCTAGTAAGGGGTCCTACGAGCAGTACTTC.

A note on this clonotype: At one of its ends the junction is not consistent with the germline gene, which may arise from a read error. The chain recombines TRBV20-1 with TRBJ1-1; D may be TRBD1 (5 bases). The CDR3 is 14 amino acids. Looked up from germline, CDR1 is DFQATT and CDR2 is SNEGSKA (reference sequence). CDR3 protein: CSARDPQGLTESSF. The CDR3 bases are TGCAGTGCTAGAGATCCCCAGGGCCTCACTGAATCTTCCTTT.

This clonotype was picked up a small number of times. As the CDR3 is not closed by the conserved phenylalanine or tryptophan, this likely results from a read error. It is unclear where the CDR3 begins or ends on the DNA, so no DNA is shown, and the CDR3 is as TCRdb lists it. The chain is built from TRBV24-1 and TRBJ2-5; the table's D call, TRBD1, has no DNA check behind it. Ends included, the CDR3 has 9 residues. The germline CDR1 and CDR2 sequences are KGHDR and SFDVKD. The CDR3 spells CAISEREGT.

The gene calls are TRBV6-6 and TRBJ1-2, with TRBD1 matching 7 bases. This CDR3 contains 15 residues. The V segment lost 6 bases and the J segment 0 bases; nucleotides outside the gene matches: 7. CDR1 is MNHNY, CDR2 SVGAGI, per germline (reference sequence). CDR3 coding DNA: TGTGCCAGCAGGCTCCGGGACAGCCCTAACTATGGCTACACCTTC. Its protein is CASRLRDSPNYGYTF.

This clonotype was found many times. The chain combines TRBV20-1 with TRBJ1-5, with TRBD1 matching over 8 bases. V dropped 3 bases and J dropped 5; count of bases not matched to a gene: 12. Germline CDR1 and CDR2: DFQATT and SNEGSKA (reference sequence). The CDR3 is made up of 16 amino acids. The CDR3 nucleotides read TGCAGTGCTAGTGATGTGGACAGGGCGGTTCATCAGCCCCAGCATTTT. It encodes CSASDVDRAVHQPQHF.

This clonotype was seen a few times. The chain couples TRBV12-3 or TRBV12-4 to TRBJ2-7; the D call may be TRBD1 or TRBD2 (7 bases each). The CDR3 is 17 amino acids. V was clipped by 2 bases and J by 3 bases, with 20 bases between them. The CDR3 DNA reads TGTGCCAGCAGTTTAAGGGGGGGGACAGCTTCCCTCTACGAGCAGTACTTC. Its protein product is CASSLRGGTASLYEQYF.

The chain is built from TRBV7-9 and TRBJ1-4; D gene ambiguous. CDR3 length: 15 residues. From germline, CDR1 is SEHNR and CDR2 FQNEAQ (reference sequence). V was cut by 6 bases and J by 0 bases, with 11 bases left in between. The chain's CDR3 is CASRSSTATNEKLFF. CDR3 in DNA: TGTGCCAGCAGATCATCGACGGCAACTAATGAAAAACTGTTTTTT.

The chain couples TRBV7-1 to TRBJ2-7, with a possible D match to TRBD2 (7 bases). TRBV7-1 is an ORF, with its function uncertain. The CDR3 runs to 14 residues. The V and J ends lost 6 bases and 4 bases respectively, with 16 bases between them. CDR3: CASRSTGRGYEQYF. The CDR3 DNA reads TGTGCCAGCAGGTCAACAGGGAGGGGATACGAGCAGTACTTC.

This chain links TRBV11-2 with TRBJ1-4; 7 bases fit TRBD1. V lost 5 bases to trimming and J lost 7 bases; unmatched junction nucleotides: 10. This CDR3 region has 15 residues. Germline V gene data show CDR1 as SGHAT and CDR2 as FQNNGV. Here the CDR3 DNA reads TGTGCCAGCAGCCCGACCGGGACAGCTACTGAAAAACTGTTTTTT. Translated, it gives CASSPTGTATEKLFF. The entire variable domain, with the rest obtained from reference TRBV11-2 and TRBJ1-4, is as follows: EAGVAQSPRYKIIEKRQSVAFWCNPISGHATLYWYQQILGQGPKLLIQFQNNGVVDDSQLPKDRFSAERLKGVDSTLKIQPAKLEDSAVYLCASSPTGTATEKLFFGSGTQLSVL.